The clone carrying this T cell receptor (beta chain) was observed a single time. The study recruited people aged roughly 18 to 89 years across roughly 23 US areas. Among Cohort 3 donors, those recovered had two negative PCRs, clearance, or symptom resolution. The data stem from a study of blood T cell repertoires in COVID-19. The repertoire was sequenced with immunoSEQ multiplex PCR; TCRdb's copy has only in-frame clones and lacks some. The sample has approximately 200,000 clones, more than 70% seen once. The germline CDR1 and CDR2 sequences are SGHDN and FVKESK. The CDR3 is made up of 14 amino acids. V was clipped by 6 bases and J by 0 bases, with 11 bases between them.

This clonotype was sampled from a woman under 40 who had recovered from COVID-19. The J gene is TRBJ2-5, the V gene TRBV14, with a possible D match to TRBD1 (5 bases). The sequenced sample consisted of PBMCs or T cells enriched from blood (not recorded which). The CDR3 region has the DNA TGTGCCAGCAGTACTCAGGGTTACCAAGAGACCCAGTACTTC. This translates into CASSTQGYQETQYF.